This T cell receptor (beta chain) was documented in a study of OX40 agonist ivuxolimab in advanced cancers. With regard to the full study: The costimulatory receptor OX40 (CD134) was targeted by ivuxolimab, a fully human IgG2 agonistic monoclonal antibody. Intravenous ivuxolimab was administered to patients every 2 weeks at six dose levels: 0.01, 0.1, 0.3, 1.5, 3 and 10 mg/kg. Of the roughly 50 dose-escalation patients, hepatocellular carcinoma was present in about 19, melanoma in roughly 15, renal cell carcinoma in 9 and head and neck cancer in 9. The dose-escalation cohort was roughly 83% male with a mean age of roughly 60 years, ranging from about 20 to 80. Prior anti-PD-1, anti-PD-L1 or anti-CTLA-4 therapy was permitted, and 35% to 40% of dose-escalation patients had received checkpoint inhibitors. Partial responses occurred in three dose-escalation patients, of whom one had hepatocellular carcinoma and two had cutaneous melanoma. Peripheral TCRbeta sequencing aimed to test whether ivuxolimab altered TCR sequence diversity and caused clonal T-cell expansion. The paper reports the monotherapy dose-escalation portion (N = 52 patients) of the phase I ivuxolimab trial. Study-wide findings and limitations: The antigen specificity of the peripheral T cells that underwent clonal expansion was not determined. In the 0.1-3.0 mg/kg groups, partial responders were among the patients with the lowest normalized peripheral clonal expansion, particularly in CD8+ T cells. Clonal expansion of both CD4+ and CD8+ blood T cells was observed from baseline to week 6 at doses 0.1 to 3.0 mg/kg. After ivuxolimab, more expanded clones were found on average in CD8+ T cells than in CD4+ T cells. Low levels of normalized T-cell clonal expansion were also seen in some patients who did not respond.

In its sample, this clone was seen a few times. Its target antigen remains unknown. One base away there is no much larger clone; base qualities are not given. To sequence the TCRbeta CDR3 region, genomic DNA was isolated from the sorted cells. The immunoSEQ Assay was used to sequence the TCRbeta CDR3 regions. TCRdb re-hosts the immuneACCESS table, in-frame sequences only. Its copies lack some clones; in the studies checked, an unresolved V gene accounts for under half of them, and the cause for the rest is not known. Across this sample there are 25,000 to 30,000 clones, with roughly 84% seen only once. The ten largest clonotypes hold around 17% of the sample. CDR1 and CDR2, per the germline V gene, are MRHNA and SNTAGT. From cysteine to phenylalanine, the CDR3 is 13 amino acids long. Only the CDR3 DNA is retained, 39 bases long and in frame from the first base. Trimming at the junction amounts to 0 bases on V and 9 bases on J, and the germline ends lie 6 bases apart.

Patients with a history of autoimmune disease or receiving systemic immunosuppression were excluded from the trial. Peripheral blood for TCR sequencing was drawn from every dose cohort at baseline, at cycle 4 day 1 and at cycle 7 day 1. The samples were taken from a phase I, first-in-human, multicenter, open-label dose-escalation trial of ivuxolimab. Adults with locally advanced or metastatic melanoma, renal cell carcinoma, hepatocellular carcinoma or head and neck squamous cell carcinoma were enrolled in the trial. Before TCR sequencing, CD4+ and CD8+ T cells were separately sorted from peripheral blood.

The TCR was taken from an adult with an advanced solid tumor such as melanoma, head and neck, liver or kidney cancer. This material consisted of CD4+ or CD8+ T cells sorted from blood, taken in a trial of the OX40 agonist ivuxolimab. Recombination linked TRBV6-4 to TRBJ1-6, with the identity of the D gene unclear. The DNA sequence follows: TGTGCCAGCAGTGACTCGACAAGTTCACCCCTCCACTTT. Its product reads: CASSDSTSSPLHF.